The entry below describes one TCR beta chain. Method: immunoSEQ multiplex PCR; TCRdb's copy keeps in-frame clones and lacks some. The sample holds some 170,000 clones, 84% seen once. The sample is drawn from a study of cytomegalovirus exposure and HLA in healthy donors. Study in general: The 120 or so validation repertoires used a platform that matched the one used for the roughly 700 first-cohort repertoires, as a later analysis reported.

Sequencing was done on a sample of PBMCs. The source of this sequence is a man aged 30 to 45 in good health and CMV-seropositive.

CDR3 residues: CASSLNTGVRRDTQYF. The CDR3 DNA sequence: TGTGCCAGCAGCCTCAACACAGGGGTTCGAAGAGATACGCAGTATTTT. This chain connects TRBV5-4 to TRBJ2-3; 7 nucleotides match TRBD1. Germline CDR1 SGHNT, CDR2 YYREEE (reference sequence). Trimming at V came to 4 bases and at J to 5 bases, leaving 13 bases not matched to a gene. The CDR3 is 16 residues long.